This TCR beta chain was observed in a study of radiation and T cells in renal cell carcinoma. Findings of the study overall: Dominant CDR3 motifs occupied more repertoire in irradiated than control tumors.

This sample's treatment: treatment-naive control, cytoreductive nephrectomy. Profiled with immunoSEQ multiplex PCR; TCRdb holds only in-frame clones, not every one. The data show about 24,000 clones, 58% seen once. Note on this clone: Its antigen is still unknown.

The source was tumor tissue, collected from a patient whose treatment was nephrectomy without radiotherapy. The clonotype was recovered from a man between 35 and 55 years old with renal cell carcinoma.

The CDR3 region is CASKKGVTGELFF. CDR3 in DNA: TGCGCCAGCAAGAAGGGGGTGACCGGGGAGCTGTTTTTT. The chain couples TRBV10-2 to TRBJ2-2; maybe TRBD1 (6 bases). Germline assignment: CDR1 WSHSY and CDR2 SAAADI. This CDR3 has 13 amino acids. V was shortened by 7 bases and J by 5 bases, with 11 bases between the two germline ends.